Shown below are 25 T cell receptor beta chains from a single sample sequenced in a study of T cell responses to AZD1222 COVID-19 vaccine. Produced via immunoSEQ multiplex PCR; TCRdb's table is partial and in-frame only. The repertoire holds 150,000 to 200,000 clones, with more than 85% as singletons. The sample was peripheral blood, taken on day 0 of AZD1222 vaccination. These receptors originate from an adult in good health.

The chain couples TRBV5-1 to TRBJ1-5, with 9 nucleotides matching TRBD1. V lost 4 bases, J lost 0 bases, and 8 bases stayed unmatched. The CDR3 has 17 residues. Per the germline V gene, CDR1 is SGHRS and CDR2 is YFSETQ. The CDR3 bases are TGCGCCAGCAGCCGTATAAAGGGACAGGGTAGCAATCAGCCCCAGCATTTT. It translates to CASSRIKGQGSNQPQHF. Supplemented by reference TRBV5-1 and TRBJ1-5, the full variable domain reads KAGVTQTPRYLIKTRGQQVTLSCSPISGHRSVSWYQQTPGQGLQFLFEYFSETQRNKGNFPGRFSGRQFSNSRSEMNVSTLELGDSALYLCASSRIKGQGSNQPQHFGDGTRLSIL.

This clone was recorded a few times. The chain is built from TRBV19 and TRBJ2-1; 7 bases fit TRBD1. Germline V gene lookup returns CDR1 LNHDA and CDR2 SQIVND (reference sequence). The CDR3 length is 16 residues. J was trimmed by 0 bases and V by 4 bases; bases with no gene match: 6. CDR3 sequence (DNA): TGTGCCAGTAGTAGGACAGGATCCAGCTCCTACAATGAGCAGTTCTTC. Translated, it gives CASSRTGSSSYNEQFF.

V gene TRBV11-2 combines with J gene TRBJ1-3; 9 bases map to TRBD1. Germline CDR1 reads SGHAT; CDR2 reads FQNNGV. The CDR3 totals 16 residues. Trimming cost V 3 bases and J 3 bases; bases outside gene matches: 6. The CDR3 sequence: CASSLDRGEYGNTIYF. The CDR3 DNA follows: TGTGCCAGCAGCTTGGACAGGGGAGAGTATGGAAACACCATATATTTT.

The chain links TRBV7-9 to TRBJ1-1; D is ambiguous. V lost 7 bases, J lost 0 bases, and 9 bases lay in between. The CDR3 is 13 residues long. Germline CDR1 is SEHNR and CDR2 is FQNEAQ (reference sequence). In nucleotides, the CDR3 is TGTGCCAGCAAGCAGTCTTTGAACACTGAAGCTTTCTTT. Amino acid sequence: CASKQSLNTEAFF.

The chain joins TRBV7-9 to TRBJ2-5; 7 bases are shared with TRBD1. The CDR3 has 15 amino acids. V trimming: 1 base; J trimming: 5 bases; junction bases outside the gene matches: 7. Germline assignment: CDR1 SEHNR and CDR2 FQNEAQ (reference sequence). The CDR3 here is CASSLVAGGSETQYF. The CDR3 DNA reads as TGTGCCAGCAGCTTAGTGGCAGGGGGAAGCGAGACCCAGTACTTC.

This clone was counted once. The chain uses TRBV7-9 and TRBJ1-5; D is uncertain. The CDR3 has 13 residues. CDR1 SEHNR and CDR2 FQNEAQ come from the germline V gene (reference sequence). Trimming shortened V by 1 base and J by 6 bases, and 7 bases separated the two germline ends. In nucleotides, the CDR3 is TGTGCCAGCAGCTTAGATCAGACTCAGCCCCAGCATTTT. Translating it yields CASSLDQTQPQHF. Variable domain in full (rest from reference TRBV7-9 and TRBJ1-5): DTGVSQNPRHKITKRGQNVTFRCDPISEHNRLYWYRQTLGQGPEFLTYFQNEAQLEKSRLLSDRFSAERPKGSFSTLEIQRTEQGDSAMYLCASSLDQTQPQHFGDGTRLSIL.

This chain joins TRBV27 and TRBJ2-7, with 7 bases matching TRBD1. The CDR3 consists of 14 residues. Germline V gives CDR1 MNHEY, CDR2 SMNVEV (reference sequence). With 5 bases clipped from V and 2 bases from J, the junction kept 6 bases outside the gene matches. The chain's CDR3 is CASSPWDRPYEQYF. The CDR3 nucleotides are TGTGCCAGCAGTCCATGGGACAGACCCTACGAGCAGTACTTC.

The CDR3 here is CASSAGNEQFF. In DNA, the CDR3 is TGTGCCAGCAGTGCCGGCAATGAGCAGTTCTTC. The rearrangement joins TRBV12-3 or TRBV12-4 to TRBJ2-1; D is unclear. The germline V and J ends were trimmed by 5 bases and 6 bases, with 5 bases remaining between them. This CDR3 has 11 amino acids.

This clone was detected only once. The chain uses TRBV3-1 (or the pseudogene TRBV3-2) and TRBJ1-1; D is unclear. The V end lost 2 bases, the J end lost 10 bases, and 11 bases lay between the germline ends. The CDR3 is made up of 12 amino acids. The germline V gene encodes CDR1 LGHDT and CDR2 YNNKEL (reference sequence). The CDR3 region is CASSQSTEGAFF. The CDR3 bases are TGTGCCAGCAGCCAATCCACTGAGGGAGCTTTCTTT.

This clone has just a few counts. This chain links TRBV19 with TRBJ1-6; TRBD1 agrees at 9 bases. Trimming removed 6 bases from V and 5 bases from J; junction bases left unmatched: 8. CDR3 size: 16 residues. Germline CDR1 reads LNHDA; CDR2 reads SQIVND (reference sequence). The CDR3 spells CASRPTGGGNNSPLHF. The CDR3 nucleotides read TGTGCCAGTAGACCCACAGGGGGCGGCAATAATTCACCCCTCCACTTT.

The chain carries TRBV7-3 and TRBJ2-2; a possible D gene is TRBD2 (6 bases). The CDR3 sequence is 16 residues long. The germline gives CDR1 SGHTA, CDR2 FQGTGA. The germline V and J ends were trimmed by 1 base and 0 bases, with 9 bases remaining between them. In nucleotides, the CDR3 is TGTGCCAGCAGCTTAAGTGGGACTTCGAACACCGGGGAGCTGTTTTTT. It is translated as CASSLSGTSNTGELFF.

This chain uses TRBV14 with TRBJ2-7; D assignment may be TRBD1 or TRBD2 (5 bases each). The germline V gene encodes CDR1 SGHDN and CDR2 FVKESK. Trimming stripped 4 bases from V and 3 bases from J, with 13 bases between. This CDR3 has 14 amino acids. The DNA for the CDR3 is TGTGCCAGCAGCCGCCCGGGACGGATCTACGAGCAGTACTTC. Amino acid sequence: CASSRPGRIYEQYF.

This sequence joins TRBV24-1 and TRBJ2-2; D may be TRBD2 (6 bases). V was shortened by 5 bases and J by 2 bases, with 11 bases between the two germline ends. This CDR3 has 15 amino acids. Per the germline V gene, CDR1 is KGHDR and CDR2 is SFDVKD. The CDR3 nucleotides are TGTGCCACCAGTGCTAGACTAGATAACACCGGGGAGCTGTTTTTT. Translation: CATSARLDNTGELFF.

V usage is TRBV19 and J usage is TRBJ2-7; maybe TRBD1 (6 bases). CDR3 length: 14 amino acids. V was cut by 5 bases and J by 3 bases, with 14 bases left in between. Germline V gene lookup returns CDR1 LNHDA and CDR2 SQIVND (reference sequence). In DNA, the CDR3 is TGTGCCAGTAGTTTCAGGGGAATGGACTACGAGCAGTACTTC. The encoded protein is CASSFRGMDYEQYF.

The J gene is TRBJ2-7, the V gene TRBV18; weak D call: TRBD1 (6 bases). This CDR3 comprises 12 residues. The germline V gene has CDR1 KGHSH and CDR2 LQKENI. Trimming removed 4 bases at V and 5 bases at J, with 9 bases between. CDR3 residues: CASSLGHNEQYF. For the CDR3, the DNA is TGTGCCAGCTCACTGGGACATAACGAGCAGTACTTC.

The chain has TRBV30 and TRBJ2-7, with a weak D call TRBD1 (6 bases). Per the germline V gene, CDR1 is GTSNPN and CDR2 is SVGIG (reference sequence). This CDR3 is 13 amino acids long. With 3 bases removed from V and 7 bases from J, the gap between germline ends came to 16 bases. The CDR3 coding sequence is TGTGCCTGGAGCGACGGACAGTCGAGGGAGCAGTACTTC. It specifies CAWSDGQSREQYF.

CDR3 sequence reads: CSSRDRGSLAEAFF. CDR3 DNA: TGCAGCAGCCGGGACAGGGGCTCTTTGGCTGAAGCTTTCTTT. J is TRBJ1-1 and V is TRBV29-1, with 10 bases aligning to TRBD1. The CDR3 consists of 14 residues. CDR1 is SQVTM and CDR2 is ANQGSEA in the germline V gene. V was pared by 8 bases and J by 6 bases, with 12 bases of the junction left unmatched.

This sequence joins TRBV3-1 (or the pseudogene TRBV3-2) and TRBJ2-6; no clear D. This CDR3 region has 16 residues. The germline V and J ends were trimmed by 4 bases and 4 bases, with 14 bases remaining between them. Germline V gives CDR1 LGHDT, CDR2 YNNKEL (reference sequence). CDR3: CASSPDAGSGANVLTF. The CDR3 DNA reads TGTGCCAGCAGCCCGGACGCTGGGTCCGGGGCCAACGTCCTGACTTTC.

Turning to this clone: Sequence at one end of the junction differs from germline and may be a read error. The chain combines TRBV11-3 with TRBJ1-1; 7 bases are a match to TRBD1. The germline V gene encodes CDR1 SGHNT and CDR2 YENEEA. The CDR3 spans 14 residues. In DNA form, the CDR3 reads TGTGCCAGCAGCCTAGAGGGGGCTTCGGGTGAAGCTTTCTTT. Its protein product is CASSLEGASGEAFF. Full variable domain (remainder filled in from reference TRBV11-3 and TRBJ1-1): EAGVVQSPRYKIIEKKQPVAFWCNPISGHNTLYWYLQNLGQGPELLIRYENEEAVDDSQLPKDRFSAERLKGVDSTLKIQPAELGDSAVYLCASSLEGASGEAFFGQGTRLTVV.

The chain has TRBV27 and TRBJ1-5; D is unresolved. CDR1 MNHEY and CDR2 SMNVEV come from the germline V gene (reference sequence). Trimming cost V 6 bases and J 9 bases, with 18 bases left between them. This CDR3 contains 14 residues. As DNA, the CDR3 is TGTGCCAGCAGGTCCGGGCCCCTATTCGGGCCCCAGCATTTT. Translating it yields CASRSGPLFGPQHF.

The rearrangement links TRBV13 to TRBJ2-1; TRBD2 is a possible D gene (5 bases). The CDR3 is 16 amino acids. The germline V gene has CDR1 PRHDT and CDR2 FYEKMQ (reference sequence). Trimming took 5 bases from V and 2 from J, leaving 16 bases between them. The CDR3 sequence is CASSIAAGGTYNEQFF. Here the CDR3 DNA reads TGTGCCAGCAGCATTGCGGCAGGAGGCACCTACAATGAGCAGTTCTTC.

The rearrangement uses TRBV7-9 and TRBJ1-2; D may be TRBD1 (6 bases). Trimming cost V 1 base and J 5 bases, with 11 bases left between them. Germline CDR1 and CDR2: SEHNR and FQNEAQ (reference sequence). The CDR3 runs to 14 residues. CDR3: CASSLDLGAYGYTF. As DNA, the CDR3 is TGTGCCAGCAGCTTAGATCTGGGGGCTTATGGCTACACCTTC.

The count of this clone is one. The chain carries TRBV11-2 and TRBJ2-3, with 9 positions matching TRBD1. V lost 1 base to trimming and J lost 8 bases; unmatched junction nucleotides: 4. The CDR3 extends over 14 amino acids. Germline V lookup: CDR1 SGHAT, CDR2 FQNNGV. The CDR3 DNA is TGTGCCAGCAGCTTAGGGACAGGGGCAGGTACGCAGTATTTT. The encoded protein is CASSLGTGAGTQYF.

The chain recombines TRBV7-6 with TRBJ1-1; D is ambiguous. The CDR3 consists of 13 residues. Between the trimmed V and J ends, which lost 5 bases and 1 base, there was a span of 8 bases. Germline V lookup: CDR1 SGHVS, CDR2 FNYEAQ. The CDR3 DNA sequence: TGTGCCAGCAGCCGTGACACGAACACTGAAGCTTTCTTT. Protein: CASSRDTNTEAFF. The full variable domain, rest sourced from reference TRBV7-6 and TRBJ1-1, is GAGVSQSPRYKVTKRGQDVALRCDPISGHVSLYWYRQALGQGPEFLTYFNYEAQQDKSGLPNDRFSAERPEGSISTLTIQRTEQRDSAMYRCASSRDTNTEAFFGQGTRLTVV.

This sequence joins TRBV5-1 and TRBJ2-2; 7 positions match TRBD2. This CDR3 contains 16 residues. Germline V gene sequence: CDR1 SGHRS, CDR2 YFSETQ. V lost 7 bases, J lost 4 bases, and 13 bases stayed unmatched. The CDR3 reads CASDPIGTMSTGELFF. The DNA for the CDR3 is TGCGCCAGCGACCCCATCGGGACTATGTCCACCGGGGAGCTGTTTTTT.